This TCR beta chain emerged from a study of low-dose radiotherapy and immunotherapy resistance in tumors (dated by TCRdb to between 2022 and 2023). Turning to the overall study: In Cohort 1, 0.5 Gy per fraction was delivered every 2 weeks, and a total PTV dose of 6.5 Gy was prescribed. Aspirin 300 mg was taken orally once daily by patients for four cycles, starting on cycle 1 day 1. Nivolumab and ipilimumab were both given intravenously, with nivolumab at a 240 mg flat dose every two weeks and ipilimumab at 1 mg/kg every six weeks. Every two weeks, patients got intravenous cyclophosphamide at 200 mg/m2, given one day ahead of each radiation and immunotherapy administration. Cohort 2 received 1 Gy per fraction every two weeks, with a total of 13 Gy over 26 weeks. The trial did not randomize participants into treatment groups. Eight patients were included in the translational analysis, namely three from the first dose cohort plus the first five from the second dose cohort.

Read against the paper, the sample's time point label means: after trial treatment. What the treatment or condition label conveys for this sample: LDRT plus nivolumab, ipilimumab, low-dose cyclophosphamide and aspirin (RACIN trial). Donors were enrolled in RACIN, a single-arm phase I dose-escalation trial in which nivolumab, ipilimumab, aspirin, low-dose cyclophosphamide and low-dose radiotherapy were combined. Patients were eligible if they had advanced solid tumors that were TIL-negative. The instrument was an Illumina HiSeq 2500. Superscript III and a set of TRAV- and TRBV-specific primers were used to synthesize first-strand cDNA, so that both TCRalpha and TCRbeta chains were covered. TCRs were amplified for around 20 PCR cycles with Phusion, using a constant-region primer paired with the adapter attached to the V primers. Amplification of the isolated mRNA was done with the MessageAmp II aRNA Amplification Kit, which involved a roughly 15-hour in vitro transcription at 37 degrees C. The Dynabeads mRNA DIRECT Purification Kit was used to isolate the mRNA for TCR sequencing. Indexed Illumina adapters were added in a second roughly 23-cycle Phusion PCR, and the resulting products were purified with AMPure XP beads. The published analysis was carried out like this. Custom Perl scripts were used to pool TCR sequences that encoded the same protein, to remove out-of-frame sequences, and to calculate the abundance of each clonotype. TCR sequences supported by only a single read were excluded from analysis. Among the metrics used to describe the repertoires were Shannon entropy, Gini index, clonality, richness, and the frequency of TCRs shared between repertoires. In-frame beta chains were kept once TCRdb had trimmed the public reads at Q25 with fastp and called clones with MiXCR. Each entry merges the rows of one CDR3 protein and shows their most common DNA and genes. The V and J calls were not made by the authors but by TCRdb's processing. The sample includes 95,000 to 100,000 distinct CDR3 sequences, with around 20% observed a single time. 4.1% of the sample is taken by the ten largest.

Of note for this clonotype: The specificity of this receptor is unknown. Since a much larger clone is just one base distant, this may be a read error.

The TCR was taken from a male donor with prostate cancer. Sequencing was performed on PBMCs, taken after low-dose radiotherapy plus immunotherapy.

This receptor has the CDR3 CASGEDGPPNEQFF. Read as DNA, the sequence is TGTGCCAGCGGGGAGGACGGGCCCCCGAATGAGCAGTTCTTC. Rearrangement joined TRBV2 to TRBJ2-1; D gene: possibly TRBD2, on 6 matching bases. The germline V gene yields SNHLY for CDR1 and FYNNEI for CDR2. A distance of 18 bases separates the germline ends of V and J, which lose 8 bases and 7 bases respectively. The CDR3 holds 14 amino acids from the cysteine to the phenylalanine. The sequence is cut down to CDR3 DNA, 42 bases in frame from base 1.